This T cell receptor (beta chain) was sequenced in a study of blood T cell repertoires in COVID-19. Study in general: PBMCs, B-cell-depleted T cells, or T cells were the source of the cDNA or gDNA that made up the material.

As handled by the study authors: Amplification with reference gene primers provided the estimates of nucleated cell counts. Sequencing used immunoSEQ multiplex PCR; TCRdb keeps in-frame clones, though not all of them. D and trimming were read from the DNA, whereas the V and J calls and clone size are those reported in that table. The data hold about 370,000 clones, with around 91% observed a single time. V dropped 5 bases and J dropped 2; count of bases not matched to a gene: 8. The length of the CDR3 is 15 residues. Germline CDR1 is MNHEY and CDR2 is SVGAGI. What was sequenced was peripheral blood. The receptor was derived from a man aged 18-30 years with active or convalescent COVID-19. This chain links TRBV6-5 with TRBJ2-7, with 8 bases that match TRBD2. The chain's CDR3 is CASSNSGSRTYEQYF. The CDR3 coding sequence is TGTGCCAGCAGTAACAGCGGGAGTCGGACCTACGAGCAGTACTTC.